The 6 T cell receptor beta chains presented below share a single source sample, sequenced in a study of T-cell memory formation after mild COVID-19. TCRdb analysed the 5' RACE reads with MiXCR anew, one entry per CDR3 protein. The data show roughly 600,000 distinct CDR3 sequences, about a sixth seen once. Sequencing was carried out using PBMCs or a T cell subset sorted from them (not recorded which). These receptors all stem from an adult woman who had mild COVID-19 (a few samples of this study predate the infection). Cell type and time point are not known.

This chain joins TRBV4-3 and TRBJ2-1; 9 bases agree with TRBD1. CDR3 size: 16 residues. The J segment lost 7 bases and the V segment lost 4 bases, leaving 11 bases of the junction unmatched. CDR1 is LGHNA and CDR2 is YSLEER in the germline V gene. The CDR3 is CASSPQGGTGLNEQFF. The CDR3, as DNA: TGCGCCAGCAGCCCCCAGGGGGGGACAGGGCTTAATGAGCAGTTCTTC.

This clonotype came up a few times. The V call is TRBV20-1, the J call TRBJ1-1; D is perhaps TRBD1 (6 bases). The germline gives CDR1 DFQATT, CDR2 SNEGSKA (reference sequence). The CDR3 consists of 13 residues. The V and J ends lost 2 bases and 9 bases respectively, with 16 bases between them. Here the CDR3 reads CSARFQGQSQAFF. Written as DNA, the CDR3 is TGCAGTGCTAGATTCCAAGGACAGAGCCAAGCTTTCTTT.

The table lists this clonotype with a few counts. V usage is TRBV7-6 and J usage is TRBJ2-5; D gene uncertain. V lost 2 bases and J lost 1, with 5 bases in between. Germline loops: CDR1 SGHVS, CDR2 FNYEAQ. This CDR3 comprises 13 residues. The CDR3: CASSLPVQETQYF. CDR3 nucleotide sequence: TGTGCCAGCAGCTTACCTGTCCAAGAGACCCAGTACTTC.

The chain's CDR3 is CAWSGGETQYF. CDR3 coding DNA: TGTGCCTGGAGTGGGGGAGAGACCCAGTACTTC. V and J are TRBV30 and TRBJ2-5; D is ambiguous. V was clipped by 1 base and J by 4 bases, with 4 bases between them. The CDR3 is 11 residues long. Germline V gene lookup returns CDR1 GTSNPN and CDR2 SVGIG (reference sequence).

The chain carries TRBV6-2 or TRBV6-3 and TRBJ2-2, with D hard to call. Trimming cost V 0 bases and J 1 base, with 9 bases left between them. This CDR3 is 16 amino acids long. In germline, CDR1 is MNHEY, CDR2 SVGEGT. This CDR3 reads CASSYSADENTGELFF. As DNA, the CDR3 is TGTGCCAGCAGTTACTCTGCGGACGAGAACACCGGGGAGCTGTTTTTT.

The rearrangement joins TRBV20-1 to TRBJ1-2; D is unresolved. V was cut by 0 bases and J by 8 bases, with 13 bases left in between. Germline V gene data show CDR1 as DFQATT and CDR2 as SNEGSKA (reference sequence). The length of the CDR3 is 13 residues. As DNA, the CDR3 is TGCAGTGCTAGAGAGGGAAGATCGGGAGGCTACACCTTC. This translates into CSAREGRSGGYTF.